Below are 10 T cell receptor beta chains sequenced from a single sample in a study of blood T cell repertoires in COVID-19. Repertoires were generated with immunoSEQ multiplex PCR, while TCRdb's copy carries only in-frame clones and drops some. The sample has some 240,000 clones; 82% are singletons. The sample consisted of peripheral blood. Receptors originate from a woman in her sixties or seventies with active or convalescent COVID-19.

The chain links TRBV5-4 to TRBJ2-7; D is unclear. Trimming pared 3 bases from V and 2 bases from J, leaving 18 bases between. Germline V gene lookup returns CDR1 SGHNT and CDR2 YYREEE (reference sequence). The CDR3 runs to 16 residues. CDR3 sequence (DNA): TGTGCCAGCAGCTCCGATGGCCCAAAACGGGCCTACGAGCAGTACTTC. This codes for CASSSDGPKRAYEQYF. Variable domain in full (rest from reference TRBV5-4 and TRBJ2-7): ETGVTQSPTHLIKTRGQQVTLRCSSQSGHNTVSWYQQALGQGPQFIFQYYREEENGRGNFPPRFSGLQFPNYSSELNVNALELDDSALYLCASSSDGPKRAYEQYFGPGTRLTVT.

V is TRBV19 and J is TRBJ1-4; the match to TRBD1 covers 9 bases. The CDR3 is 13 residues long. The V gene's germline CDR1 is LNHDA and CDR2 SQIVND (reference sequence). Germline trimming cut 8 bases from V and 4 bases from J; bases unmatched to any gene: 2. The CDR3 loop reads CASGGQGNEKLFF. CDR3 sequence (DNA): TGTGCCAGTGGGGGACAGGGTAATGAAAAACTGTTTTTT. The complete variable domain, with remaining parts taken from reference TRBV19 and TRBJ1-4, reads DGGITQSPKYLFRKEGQNVTLSCEQNLNHDAMYWYRQDPGQGLRLIYYSQIVNDFQKGDIAEGYSVSREKKESFPLTVTSAQKNPTAFYLCASGGQGNEKLFFGSGTQLSVL.

This chain uses TRBV12-3 or TRBV12-4 with TRBJ1-2; D may be TRBD1 (5 bases). Trimming removed 2 bases from V and 5 bases from J, with 9 bases in between. CDR3 size: 13 residues. The CDR3 DNA follows: TGTGCCAGCAGTTTAATGGGGGGGTATGGCTACACCTTC. This codes for CASSLMGGYGYTF.

The chain carries TRBV19 and TRBJ1-2; no clear D. Looked up from germline, CDR1 is LNHDA and CDR2 is SQIVND (reference sequence). V lost 6 bases and J 8 bases, leaving 19 bases between the germline ends. The CDR3 consists of 14 residues. CDR3 in amino acids: CASSPADREGGYTF. CDR3 DNA: TGTGCCAGTAGCCCTGCGGACCGGGAAGGAGGCTACACCTTC. Looking up the rest from reference TRBV19 and TRBJ1-2 gives the full variable domain: DGGITQSPKYLFRKEGQNVTLSCEQNLNHDAMYWYRQDPGQGLRLIYYSQIVNDFQKGDIAEGYSVSREKKESFPLTVTSAQKNPTAFYLCASSPADREGGYTFGSGTRLTVV.

A word on this clone: Within the sample, other DNA sequences also encode this same CDR3. V and J are TRBV6-5 and TRBJ2-7; 9 bases line up with TRBD1. Trimming took 5 bases from V and 2 from J; bases not matched to a gene: 1. Germline V gene sequence: CDR1 MNHEY, CDR2 SVGAGI. The CDR3 is 13 residues long. CDR3 residues: CASSHRGPYEQYF. The CDR3, as DNA: TGTGCCAGCAGTCACAGGGGGCCCTACGAGCAGTACTTC.

The CDR3: CASSLVRGGSDEQYF. The CDR3 DNA sequence: TGTGCCAGCAGCTTAGTCCGGGGTGGGTCGGACGAGCAGTACTTC. The gene calls are TRBV7-2 and TRBJ2-7; D may be TRBD2 (5 bases). The ends were cut back, 1 base at V and 5 bases at J, with 15 bases in the middle. Per the germline V gene, CDR1 is SGHTA and CDR2 is FQGNSA. The CDR3 runs to 15 residues.

J is TRBJ1-6 and V is TRBV5-1, with a weak D call TRBD1 (6 bases). Germline V gene sequence: CDR1 SGHRS, CDR2 YFSETQ. The V and J ends lost 0 bases and 7 bases respectively, with 11 bases between them. This CDR3 has 15 amino acids. CDR3 loop: CASSLGQGMNSPLHF. Here the CDR3 DNA reads TGCGCCAGCAGCTTGGGTCAGGGGATGAATTCACCCCTCCACTTT. Looking up the rest from reference TRBV5-1 and TRBJ1-6 gives the full variable domain: KAGVTQTPRYLIKTRGQQVTLSCSPISGHRSVSWYQQTPGQGLQFLFEYFSETQRNKGNFPGRFSGRQFSNSRSEMNVSTLELGDSALYLCASSLGQGMNSPLHFGNGTRLTVT.

CDR3 coding DNA: TGTGCCAGCAGTAGACAGGGTATAGTCGGCAATCAGCCCCAGCATTTT. Translated: CASSRQGIVGNQPQHF. This chain links TRBV2 with TRBJ1-5; 7 positions agree with TRBD1. Germline loops: CDR1 SNHLY, CDR2 FYNNEI. There are 16 residues in the CDR3. V was pared by 5 bases and J by 2 bases, with 9 bases of the junction left unmatched.

J is TRBJ1-5 and V is TRBV6-4; 7 nucleotides align to TRBD1. The CDR3 is 14 residues long. Germline V gives CDR1 MRHNA, CDR2 SNTAGT. After removal of 3 bases from V and 6 bases from J, the junction contained 5 bases not matched to a gene. Here the CDR3 DNA reads TGTGCCAGCAGTGATCAGGGGGGAAGTCAGCCCCAGCATTTT. It yields the protein CASSDQGGSQPQHF.

This chain connects TRBV4-1 to TRBJ2-1; 8 nucleotides match TRBD2. Per germline, CDR1 MGHRA and CDR2 YSYEKL. The CDR3 sequence is 16 residues long. Germline trimming cut 6 bases from V and 9 bases from J; bases unmatched to any gene: 16. The CDR3 DNA reads TGCGCCAGCAGAGCTGCCGGGACTAGGACATGGGGTGAGCAGTTCTTC. As protein: CASRAAGTRTWGEQFF.